These 24 T cell receptor beta chains came from one sample sequenced in a study of blood T cell repertoires in COVID-19. TCRdb keeps only in-frame clones here, not all; method: immunoSEQ multiplex PCR. The repertoire includes tens of thousands of clones, 87% of them detected once, and around 14% sits in the top ten. The sequenced sample was peripheral blood. All receptors come from a male donor with acute or convalescent COVID-19.

The rearrangement links TRBV5-4 to TRBJ1-2, with TRBD1 as a possible D gene (6 bases). Trimming took 3 bases from V and 5 from J, leaving 17 bases between them. Germline V gives CDR1 SGHNT, CDR2 YYREEE (reference sequence). The length of the CDR3 is 15 residues. Here the CDR3 reads CASSSRTRGRYGYTF. The CDR3 nucleotides are TGTGCCAGCAGCTCTAGAACCAGGGGCCGGTATGGCTACACCTTC.

V usage is TRBV15 and J usage is TRBJ1-4; the D gene is possibly TRBD1 (6 bases). With 4 bases removed from V and 8 bases from J, the gap between germline ends came to 17 bases. The CDR3 has 15 amino acids. Germline CDR1 is LNHNV and CDR2 is YYDKDF (reference sequence). The CDR3 nucleotides are TGTGCCACCAGCATGGCGGGGGCAAGGGTGGAAAAACTGTTTTTT. Its translation: CATSMAGARVEKLFF.

This clone occurred a few times. The J gene is TRBJ2-1, the V gene TRBV2; tentative D call: TRBD1 (7 bases). CDR3 size: 12 residues. Per germline, CDR1 SNHLY and CDR2 FYNNEI. The germline V and J ends were trimmed by 9 bases and 8 bases, with 14 bases remaining between them. CDR3: CASSDRDYEQFF. The DNA of the CDR3 is TGTGCCAGTTCCGACAGGGACTATGAGCAGTTCTTC.

This clone was seen once. The J gene is TRBJ2-3, the V gene TRBV24-1; 7 bases are shared with TRBD2. The CDR3 is made up of 17 amino acids. From germline, CDR1 is KGHDR and CDR2 SFDVKD. V shed 2 bases, J shed 4 bases, and the junction held 11 bases outside the gene matches. In DNA form, the CDR3 reads TGTGCCACCAGTGATTCAAGGACCCAGAGCGGGGCAGATACGCAGTATTTT. This codes for CATSDSRTQSGADTQYF.

This clone appeared a few times. The chain combines TRBV6-2 or TRBV6-3 with TRBJ2-7, with a possible D match to TRBD1 (5 bases). Germline CDR1 and CDR2: MNHEY and SVGEGT. The CDR3 is 12 amino acids. V lost 4 bases to trimming and J lost 4 bases, with 8 bases between them. This CDR3 reads CASSSQGYEQYF. The CDR3 coding sequence is TGTGCCAGCAGTTCCCAGGGATACGAGCAGTACTTC.

The CDR3 loop reads CASSFGLAGAPYEQYF. CDR3 DNA sequence: TGCGCCAGCAGCTTCGGACTAGCGGGGGCCCCCTACGAGCAGTACTTC. The V gene is TRBV5-1, the J gene TRBJ2-7, with 13 positions matching TRBD2. CDR1 and CDR2 from the germline V gene are SGHRS and YFSETQ. The CDR3 sequence is 16 residues long. J was trimmed by 2 bases and V by 2 bases; bases with no gene match: 4.

The sample holds one count of this clone. The chain has TRBV4-2 and TRBJ1-6; 7 bases agree with TRBD1. This CDR3 has 14 residues. Germline loops: CDR1 LGHNA, CDR2 YNFKEQ. Trimming cost V 3 bases and J 4 bases; bases outside gene matches: 0. The CDR3 DNA reads as TGTGCCAGCAGCCAGGACAGGTATAATTCACCCCTCCACTTT. This encodes CASSQDRYNSPLHF.

The V gene is TRBV19, the J gene TRBJ1-2; 7 bases are a match to TRBD1. CDR1 and CDR2 from the germline V gene are LNHDA and SQIVND (reference sequence). V shed 7 bases and J 1 base; nucleotides not matched to a gene: 9. The CDR3 has 15 residues. CDR3 residues: CASTDRDSVNYGYTF. The CDR3 DNA reads as TGTGCCAGTACTGACCGGGACAGTGTTAACTATGGCTACACCTTC.

The chain links TRBV19 to TRBJ2-7, with D perhaps TRBD1 (5 bases). V lost 6 bases to trimming and J lost 3 bases, with 12 bases between them. The CDR3 sequence is 13 residues long. The germline CDR1 and CDR2 sequences are LNHDA and SQIVND (reference sequence). CDR3: CASSPGNIYEQYF. CDR3 sequence (DNA): TGTGCCAGTAGCCCAGGGAATATCTACGAGCAGTACTTC.

The rearrangement uses TRBV28 and TRBJ1-2; 9 positions agree with TRBD1. Germline CDR1 is MDHEN and CDR2 is SYDVKM. J was trimmed by 5 bases and V by 11 bases; bases with no gene match: 12. CDR3 length: 14 amino acids. Here the CDR3 DNA reads TGTGCCGGAGCTCCGGGACAGGGCTGGTATGGCTACACCTTC. It is translated as CAGAPGQGWYGYTF.

The rearrangement links TRBV19 to TRBJ2-4; possible D gene TRBD2, 7 bases. This CDR3 is built from 17 residues. Germline V gene sequence: CDR1 LNHDA, CDR2 SQIVND (reference sequence). The V and J ends lost 0 bases and 7 bases respectively, with 19 bases between them. In nucleotides, the CDR3 is TGTGCCAGTAGTATAGATTCTCGGGGGGCGTTTATCAACATTCAGTACTTC. It codes for CASSIDSRGAFINIQYF. Full variable domain (outside the CDR3, taken from reference TRBV19 and TRBJ2-4): DGGITQSPKYLFRKEGQNVTLSCEQNLNHDAMYWYRQDPGQGLRLIYYSQIVNDFQKGDIAEGYSVSREKKESFPLTVTSAQKNPTAFYLCASSIDSRGAFINIQYFGAGTRLSVL.

The rearrangement links TRBV5-1 to TRBJ1-1; 7 bases are a match to TRBD1. Trimming removed 4 bases from V and 8 bases from J; junction bases left unmatched: 11. This CDR3 contains 14 residues. Germline CDR1 SGHRS, CDR2 YFSETQ. CDR3 region: CASSPGQAPGEAFF. In DNA, the CDR3 is TGCGCCAGCAGCCCCGGACAGGCTCCGGGGGAAGCTTTCTTT. The whole variable domain, filled in from reference TRBV5-1 and TRBJ1-1, reads KAGVTQTPRYLIKTRGQQVTLSCSPISGHRSVSWYQQTPGQGLQFLFEYFSETQRNKGNFPGRFSGRQFSNSRSEMNVSTLELGDSALYLCASSPGQAPGEAFFGQGTRLTVV.

DNA for the CDR3: TGTGCCAGCAGCGCTCTACAGGGCTTCGAGCAGTTCTTC. As protein: CASSALQGFEQFF. V gene TRBV9 combines with J gene TRBJ2-1; the D gene is possibly TRBD1 (6 bases). CDR1 is SGDLS and CDR2 is YYNGEE in the germline V gene. The CDR3 loop spans 13 amino acids. Trimming cost V 3 bases and J 10 bases, with 14 bases left between them.

The chain employs TRBV24-1 and TRBJ2-3; no firm D call. This CDR3 comprises 13 residues. V gave up 6 bases and J gave up 3 bases, with 9 bases separating them. The V gene's germline CDR1 is KGHDR and CDR2 SFDVKD. CDR3 sequence: CATSLRSTDTQYF. The DNA for the CDR3 is TGTGCCACCAGTTTGCGGAGTACAGATACGCAGTATTTT.

The CDR3, as DNA: TGTGCCAGCAGTTTGCGAGGACAGTCCTACGAGCAGTACTTC. Encoded protein: CASSLRGQSYEQYF. This chain links TRBV27 with TRBJ2-7, with a weak D call TRBD1 (6 bases). V lost 3 bases, J lost 1 base, and 10 bases lay in between. This CDR3 region has 14 residues. CDR1 MNHEY and CDR2 SMNVEV come from the germline V gene (reference sequence).

The V and J genes are TRBV7-9 and TRBJ2-7, with TRBD2 matching 11 bases. Trimming at V came to 4 bases and at J to 4 bases, leaving 3 bases not matched to a gene. Germline V lookup: CDR1 SEHNR, CDR2 FQNEAQ (reference sequence). This CDR3 is 14 amino acids long. CDR3 sequence (DNA): TGTGCCAGCAGCTCTCTAGCGGGAGGATACGAGCAGTACTTC. Translated: CASSSLAGGYEQYF.

The gene calls are TRBV6-4 and TRBJ2-1; no definite D call. The CDR3 has 12 residues. Germline CDR1 is MRHNA and CDR2 is SNTAGT. Trimming stripped 3 bases from V and 12 bases from J, with 12 bases between. In DNA form, the CDR3 reads TGTGCCAGCAGTGATCCCCCGGGTATGCAGTTCTTC. Amino acids: CASSDPPGMQFF.

There are a few counts of this clone. V and J are TRBV1 and TRBJ1-2; the table names TRBD1, a call not compared with the DNA. TRBV1 constitutes a pseudogene. The CDR3 spans 15 residues. The CDR3 region has the DNA TGCACCAGCAGCCAAGATCCTAGACAGGGGAATGGCTACACCTTC. This encodes CTSSQDPRQGNGYTF.

The count of this clone is one. This chain links TRBV5-8 with TRBJ2-7; TRBD2 aligns across 12 bases. The CDR3 contains 15 residues. V gave up 5 bases and J gave up 6 bases; unmatched junction bases: 9. The germline gives CDR1 SGHTS, CDR2 YDEGEE. This CDR3 reads CASSYGTSGQSEQYF. For the CDR3, the DNA is TGTGCCAGCAGTTATGGGACTAGCGGGCAGAGCGAGCAGTACTTC.

The rearrangement uses TRBV15 and TRBJ2-7; D possibly corresponds to TRBD1 (5 bases). V lost 0 bases and J 1 base, leaving 10 bases between the germline ends. Per the germline V gene, CDR1 is LNHNV and CDR2 is YYDKDF (reference sequence). There are 15 residues in the CDR3. The CDR3 DNA reads TGTGCCACCAGCAGAGATCGTGACAGTTCCTACGAGCAGTACTTC. It is translated as CATSRDRDSSYEQYF.

This clone was seen once. V and J are TRBV10-3 and TRBJ2-7, with D perhaps matching TRBD1 (5 bases). V was trimmed by 6 bases and J by 7 bases, leaving 13 bases between them. The CDR3 covers 12 residues. Germline loops: CDR1 ENHRY, CDR2 SYGVKD. The chain's CDR3 is CAISTGAGEQYF. The CDR3 nucleotides are TGTGCCATCAGCACAGGTGCCGGTGAGCAGTACTTC.

J is TRBJ1-2 and V is TRBV9; TRBD1 aligns across 7 bases. J was trimmed by 6 bases and V by 3 bases; bases with no gene match: 8. Germline CDR1 and CDR2: SGDLS and YYNGEE. The length of the CDR3 is 14 residues. Here the CDR3 DNA reads TGTGCCAGCAGCGCAGATGCAGGGGGAAATGGCTACACCTTC. Residues: CASSADAGGNGYTF.

The chain couples TRBV30 to TRBJ1-2; D is undetermined. The CDR3 is made up of 13 amino acids. Trimming removed 6 bases from V and 2 bases from J, with 13 bases in between. Germline V CDR1 and CDR2: GTSNPN, SVGIG (reference sequence). CDR3 coding DNA: TGTGCCTGCGGTGCTTCCTCAAACTATGGCTACACCTTC. It yields the protein CACGASSNYGYTF.

The J gene is TRBJ2-1, the V gene TRBV5-4; a weak D match, TRBD1 (6 bases). Trimming took 4 bases from V and 5 from J, leaving 13 bases between them. The CDR3 length is 14 residues. CDR1 SGHNT and CDR2 YYREEE come from the germline V gene (reference sequence). The CDR3 here is CASSPGTSDNEQFF. CDR3 DNA: TGTGCCAGCAGCCCGGGGACATCAGACAATGAGCAGTTCTTC.